This T cell receptor beta chain is from a study of T cells expressing NK-cell markers. Germline values: CDR1 SQVTM, CDR2 ANQGSEA. The CDR3 totals 16 residues. TCRdb reanalyzed the 5' RACE reads and collapses them to one entry per CDR3 protein, without DNA. The record lists a few hundred thousand distinct CDR3 sequences, of which the ten most abundant hold 1.4%. The TCR was taken from a woman aged 45-59 years in good health. Sequenced input: blood T cells: a sorted CD56 or NKG2C T cell subset, CD4+ or CD8+ T cells, or bulk PBMC T cells (not recorded which). The chain is built from TRBV29-1 and TRBJ1-2; the TCRdb D gene call, TRBD1, has no DNA to confirm it. CDR3 amino acids: CSVDKRDRGVNYGYTF.